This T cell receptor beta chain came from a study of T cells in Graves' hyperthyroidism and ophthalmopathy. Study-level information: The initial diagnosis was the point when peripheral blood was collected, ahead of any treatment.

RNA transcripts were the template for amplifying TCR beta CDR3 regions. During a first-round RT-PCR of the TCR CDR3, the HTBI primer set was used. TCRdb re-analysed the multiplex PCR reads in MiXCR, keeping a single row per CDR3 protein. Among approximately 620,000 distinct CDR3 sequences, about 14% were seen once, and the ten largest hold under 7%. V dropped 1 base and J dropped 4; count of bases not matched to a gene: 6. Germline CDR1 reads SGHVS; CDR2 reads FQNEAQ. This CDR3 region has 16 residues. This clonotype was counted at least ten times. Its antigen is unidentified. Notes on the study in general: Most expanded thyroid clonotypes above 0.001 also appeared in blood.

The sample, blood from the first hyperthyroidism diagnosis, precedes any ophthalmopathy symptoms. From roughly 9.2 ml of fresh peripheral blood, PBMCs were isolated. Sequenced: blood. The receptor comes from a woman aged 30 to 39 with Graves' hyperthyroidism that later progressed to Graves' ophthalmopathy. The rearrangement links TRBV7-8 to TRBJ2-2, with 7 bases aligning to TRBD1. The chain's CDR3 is CASSLVAGGPTGELFF. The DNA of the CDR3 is TGTGCCAGCAGCTTAGTTGCAGGGGGACCCACCGGGGAGCTGTTTTTT.